These 30 T cell receptor beta chains came from one sample sequenced in a study of beta chain features in type 1 diabetes. Regarding the study as a whole: Among patients with Type 1 diabetes, TCRB CDR3s were moderately but significantly shorter in every one of the four CD4+ subsets.

These receptors are not linked to any known antigen. Reverse transcription of all isolated RNA meant that expressed TCRB transcripts were sequenced. Assay: immunoSEQ multiplex PCR; the TCRdb copy retains only in-frame clones and omits some. The repertoire holds 150,000 to 200,000 clones, with 7.5% to 8.5% as singletons. Sequencing was performed on central memory CD4+ T cells from blood. The receptor source for this set is a man aged 18 to 30 with type 1 diabetes.

This clone has only a few counts. It may be a read error: a sequence one base away is much more abundant. V and J are TRBV7-9 and TRBJ1-2, with 8 bases that match TRBD1. Per germline, CDR1 SEHNR and CDR2 FQNEAQ (reference sequence). The CDR3 loop spans 13 amino acids. After removal of 5 bases from V and 3 bases from J, the junction contained 2 bases not matched to a gene. The DNA of the CDR3 is TGTGCCAGCAGCCACAGGGGGGACTATGGCTACACCTTC. This sequence encodes CASSHRGDYGYTF.

The chain employs TRBV6-5 and TRBJ2-2; D is perhaps TRBD2 (6 bases). Trimming removed 5 bases at V and 4 bases at J, with 14 bases between. This CDR3 is built from 15 residues. The germline gives CDR1 MNHEY, CDR2 SVGAGI. This chain's CDR3 is CASSKTSWGTGELFF. In DNA, the CDR3 is TGTGCCAGCAGTAAGACTAGTTGGGGCACCGGGGAGCTGTTTTTT.

In this sample, this clone turned up a few times. This sequence joins TRBV5-1 and TRBJ2-7, with 8 bases fitting TRBD1. The CDR3 contains 14 residues. Looked up from germline, CDR1 is SGHRS and CDR2 is YFSETQ. After removal of 0 bases from V and 5 bases from J, the junction contained 4 bases not matched to a gene. The CDR3 spells CASSLGGQGDEQYF. The DNA for the CDR3 is TGCGCCAGCAGCTTGGGAGGACAGGGTGACGAGCAGTACTTC.

The chain links TRBV6-5 to TRBJ2-7, with D possibly being TRBD2 (6 bases). The CDR3 totals 14 residues. The V and J ends lost 6 bases and 4 bases respectively, with 16 bases between them. The germline V gene has CDR1 MNHEY and CDR2 SVGAGI. The CDR3: CASRGTGTYYEQYF. The CDR3 region has the DNA TGTGCCAGCAGAGGGACCGGGACTTATTACGAGCAGTACTTC.

This clone was observed a few times. The chain carries TRBV30 and TRBJ2-7; D is possibly TRBD1 (6 bases). CDR1 is GTSNPN and CDR2 is SVGIG in the germline V gene (reference sequence). The length of the CDR3 is 12 residues. V lost 5 bases, J lost 2 bases, and 10 bases lay in between. The CDR3 loop reads CAWDRPPYEQYF. CDR3 nucleotide sequence: TGTGCCTGGGACAGGCCACCCTACGAGCAGTACTTC.

The sample holds many counts of this clone. This chain connects TRBV11-2 to TRBJ1-2, with D tentatively TRBD1 (6 bases). This CDR3 is built from 14 residues. V gave up 4 bases and J gave up 2 bases, with 11 bases separating them. Germline V CDR1 and CDR2: SGHAT, FQNNGV. CDR3 in amino acids: CASSSITGNYGYTF. Written as DNA, the CDR3 is TGTGCCAGCAGCTCCATCACAGGGAACTATGGCTACACCTTC.

This clone was seen a few times. The CDR3 spells CASSLVQGLVGYTF. The CDR3 coding sequence is TGCGCCAGCAGCTTGGTGCAGGGATTGGTCGGCTACACCTTC. V gene TRBV5-1 combines with J gene TRBJ1-2; D might be TRBD1 (5 bases). CDR1 is SGHRS and CDR2 is YFSETQ in the germline V gene. The CDR3 has 14 residues. Trimming removed 0 bases from V and 8 bases from J, with 14 bases in between.

This clone was observed a handful of times. The chain links TRBV11-3 to TRBJ2-1; 8 bases are a match to TRBD2. V shed 0 bases and J 4 bases; nucleotides not matched to a gene: 5. Germline V CDR1 and CDR2: SGHNT, YENEEA. There are 16 residues in the CDR3. CDR3 sequence (DNA): TGTGCCAGCAGCTTAGAAGGGACTAGACGATACAATGAGCAGTTCTTC. Amino acids: CASSLEGTRRYNEQFF.

This clone has only a few counts. The chain links TRBV5-1 to TRBJ1-3; D not certain. The CDR3 loop spans 14 amino acids. V was shortened by 4 bases and J by 0 bases, with 8 bases between the two germline ends. Germline assignment: CDR1 SGHRS and CDR2 YFSETQ. Written as DNA, the CDR3 is TGCGCCAGCAGCCCGGGAGACTCTGGAAACACCATATATTTT. Translation: CASSPGDSGNTIYF.

The chain combines TRBV5-1 with TRBJ2-2; 7 nucleotides align to TRBD1. Per germline, CDR1 SGHRS and CDR2 YFSETQ. CDR3 length: 15 residues. V dropped 0 bases and J dropped 5; count of bases not matched to a gene: 4. This CDR3 reads CASSLGQGGTGELFF. DNA for the CDR3: TGCGCCAGCAGCTTGGGACAGGGTGGAACCGGGGAGCTGTTTTTT.

This clone was picked up a small number of times. This chain uses TRBV4-2 with TRBJ1-2; tentatively, D is TRBD1 (6 bases). The CDR3 extends over 15 amino acids. Germline V gene data show CDR1 as LGHNA and CDR2 as YNFKEQ. V gave up 1 base and J gave up 0 bases, with 9 bases separating them. DNA of the CDR3: TGTGCCAGCAGCCAAGGGCAGGGGTCTAACTATGGCTACACCTTC. Translating it yields CASSQGQGSNYGYTF.

The chain is built from TRBV15 and TRBJ2-1, with 9 bases aligning to TRBD1. Per the germline V gene, CDR1 is LNHNV and CDR2 is YYDKDF (reference sequence). This CDR3 is built from 14 residues. V trimming: 6 bases; J trimming: 6 bases; junction bases outside the gene matches: 6. CDR3 nucleotides: TGTGCCACCAGTGCGGGGACAGGGATCAATGAGCAGTTCTTC. It specifies CATSAGTGINEQFF.

This clone has just a few counts. The chain uses TRBV27 and TRBJ2-7; 9 bases line up with TRBD1. This CDR3 contains 16 residues. The germline CDR1 and CDR2 sequences are MNHEY and SMNVEV (reference sequence). V trimming: 4 bases; J trimming: 0 bases; junction bases outside the gene matches: 7. This CDR3 is CASSSPGQGNSYEQYF. The CDR3 bases are TGTGCCAGCAGTTCCCCCGGACAGGGGAACTCCTACGAGCAGTACTTC.

The chain carries TRBV7-8 and TRBJ2-7; 10 positions match TRBD2. CDR1 and CDR2 (germline): SGHVS, FQNEAQ. The CDR3 has 15 residues. Losses at the gene ends were 4 bases for V and 4 bases for J; bases not matched to a gene: 7. The CDR3 coding sequence is TGTGCCAGCAGCTCCTTCGGACTAGCGGTTTACGAGCAGTACTTC. As protein: CASSSFGLAVYEQYF.

This chain links TRBV5-1 with TRBJ2-5; D not resolved. The better agreement between TRBJ2-7 and the DNA end casts doubt on the J call. Germline assignment: CDR1 SGHRS and CDR2 YFSETQ. The CDR3 contains 12 residues. The CDR3 DNA sequence: TGCGCCAGCAGCTCCTTCTCCTACGAGCAGTACTTC. Translated, it gives CASSSFSYEQYF.

This clone was seen more than once but under ten times. The rearrangement uses TRBV2 and TRBJ2-7; 8 nucleotides line up with TRBD2. V trimming: 7 bases; J trimming: 3 bases; junction bases outside the gene matches: 8. Per the germline V gene, CDR1 is SNHLY and CDR2 is FYNNEI. The CDR3 is 14 residues long. The CDR3 DNA is TGTGCCAGCAAGCCGTGGGCGGGGGGCTACGAGCAGTACTTC. The encoded protein is CASKPWAGGYEQYF.

This clone came up a few times. V is TRBV5-6 and J is TRBJ2-3, with D possibly TRBD2 on 5 matching bases. The V and J ends lost 0 bases and 0 bases respectively, with 8 bases between them. The CDR3 contains 15 residues. Germline CDR1 and CDR2: SGHDT and YYEEEE. The CDR3 region has the DNA TGTGCCAGCAGCTTGGCCGCGGGCAGCACAGATACGCAGTATTTT. This encodes CASSLAAGSTDTQYF.

This chain links TRBV12-5 with TRBJ2-1, with D unclear. CDR3 length: 14 amino acids. V lost 1 base and J lost 3, with 7 bases in between. Germline V gene lookup returns CDR1 LGHNT and CDR2 FRNRAP. The CDR3 DNA is TGTGCTAGTGGTTTGGACGACATCTACAATGAGCAGTTCTTC. Translating it yields CASGLDDIYNEQFF.

The chain couples TRBV11-2 to TRBJ2-1; D remains unclear. The germline CDR1 and CDR2 sequences are SGHAT and FQNNGV. Trimming cost V 1 base and J 15 bases, with 25 bases left between them. The CDR3 extends over 16 amino acids. The CDR3 DNA reads TGTGCCAGCAGCTTAGGCCCACTTGTTAATATAGCCTCTTGGTTCTTC. Amino acid sequence: CASSLGPLVNIASWFF.

The CDR3 loop is CAISSLTGSENEQFF. CDR3 DNA: TGTGCCATCAGCTCATTGACAGGTTCGGAGAATGAGCAGTTCTTC. J is TRBJ2-1 and V is TRBV10-3; D possibly corresponds to TRBD1 (6 bases). This CDR3 is built from 15 residues. CDR1 ENHRY and CDR2 SYGVKD come from the germline V gene. V dropped 6 bases and J dropped 7 bases, with 19 bases sitting between them.

The rearrangement uses TRBV18 and TRBJ2-5; unclear D gene. The ends were cut back, 2 bases at V and 5 bases at J, with 6 bases in the middle. CDR1 and CDR2 from the germline V gene are KGHSH and LQKENI. The CDR3 loop spans 12 amino acids. The CDR3 DNA sequence: TGTGCCAGCTCACCAGTCCGGGAGACCCAGTACTTC. Residues: CASSPVRETQYF. The full variable domain, its missing parts supplied by reference TRBV18 and TRBJ2-5, is NAGVMQNPRHLVRRRGQEARLRCSPMKGHSHVYWYRQLPEEGLKFMVYLQKENIIDESGMPKERFSAEFPKEGPSILRIQQVVRGDSAAYFCASSPVRETQYFGPGTRLLVL.

This clone was seen only a few times. The chain couples TRBV15 to TRBJ1-5; tentative D call: TRBD1 (6 bases). Deletions cut 0 bases from V and 2 bases from J, with 8 bases between. Germline CDR1 reads LNHNV; CDR2 reads YYDKDF (reference sequence). The CDR3 is made up of 15 amino acids. The CDR3 here is CATSRDAGGNQPQHF. Here the CDR3 DNA reads TGTGCCACCAGCAGAGATGCAGGGGGCAATCAGCCCCAGCATTTT.

In this sample, this clone turned up a few times. J is TRBJ2-7 and V is TRBV10-3, with a weak D call TRBD1 (6 bases). The CDR3 sequence is 15 residues long. CDR1 is ENHRY and CDR2 is SYGVKD in the germline V gene. Trimming removed 4 bases at V and 2 bases at J, with 15 bases between. CDR3 bases: TGTGCCATCAGTGGGCGACAGGCGACAACCTACGAGCAGTACTTC. Translated: CAISGRQATTYEQYF.

The V and J genes are TRBV27 and TRBJ2-3, with 12 bases lining up with TRBD2. The CDR3 is made up of 16 amino acids. CDR1 and CDR2 (germline): MNHEY, SMNVEV (reference sequence). The J segment lost 4 bases and the V segment lost 4 bases, leaving 6 bases of the junction unmatched. CDR3 sequence: CASSSRTSGVPDTQYF. CDR3 bases: TGTGCCAGCAGTTCTAGGACTAGCGGGGTGCCAGATACGCAGTATTTT.

This clone was counted between two and nine times. The chain couples TRBV29-1 to TRBJ2-5; TRBD1 agrees at 7 bases. This CDR3 region has 14 residues. With 4 bases clipped from V and 3 bases from J, the junction kept 8 bases outside the gene matches. CDR1 is SQVTM, CDR2 ANQGSEA, per germline. CDR3 bases: TGCAGCGTTGGGGCTCTACAGGGGAAAGAGACCCAGTACTTC. It yields the protein CSVGALQGKETQYF.

V gene TRBV29-1 combines with J gene TRBJ1-5; no reliable D call. Germline V gene lookup returns CDR1 SQVTM and CDR2 ANQGSEA. CDR3 length: 14 residues. The V end was cut by 6 bases, the J end by 0 bases, with 12 bases between. Here the CDR3 reads CSVAEGNSNQPQHF. The CDR3 region has the DNA TGCAGCGTCGCCGAGGGTAATAGCAATCAGCCCCAGCATTTT.

This clone was recorded a few times. The chain is built from TRBV29-1 and TRBJ2-1; D is possibly TRBD2 (5 bases). Germline V gives CDR1 SQVTM, CDR2 ANQGSEA. There are 13 residues in the CDR3. V lost 2 bases, J lost 6 bases, and 11 bases lay in between. The CDR3 sequence is CSVEWLAGNEQFF. The CDR3 region has the DNA TGCAGCGTTGAATGGCTAGCAGGCAATGAGCAGTTCTTC.

J is TRBJ2-7 and V is TRBV6-6, with no clear D. The CDR3 contains 12 residues. V was shortened by 5 bases and J by 1 base, with 6 bases between the two germline ends. Germline CDR1 MNHNY, CDR2 SVGAGI (reference sequence). The CDR3 reads CASSQVSYEQYF. DNA for the CDR3: TGTGCCAGCAGTCAGGTGTCCTACGAGCAGTACTTC.

This clone occurred a few times. The chain links TRBV5-4 to TRBJ2-5; 7 positions match TRBD1. Losses at the gene ends were 4 bases for V and 4 bases for J; bases not matched to a gene: 7. There are 14 residues in the CDR3. Germline V gene lookup returns CDR1 SGHNT and CDR2 YYREEE (reference sequence). CDR3 DNA: TGTGCCAGCAGCGTAAGACAGGGCGCAGAGACCCAGTACTTC. It translates to CASSVRQGAETQYF.

This clone has more than one count but fewer than ten. J is TRBJ2-5 and V is TRBV14, with D possibly matching TRBD2 (5 bases). CDR1 and CDR2 from the germline V gene are SGHDN and FVKESK. The V gene lost 4 bases and the J gene lost 5 bases, with 14 bases spanning the gap. The CDR3 runs to 14 residues. The CDR3 DNA sequence: TGTGCCAGCAGCCCGACCCTAGCTGCGGAGACCCAGTACTTC. It translates to CASSPTLAAETQYF.